A selection of T cell receptor beta chains follows, all from one sample in a study of T cells after posttransplantation cyclophosphamide. TCRdb keeps only in-frame clones here, not all; method: immunoSEQ multiplex PCR. Singletons are absent from the sample, which has roughly 40,000 clones. Source material: PBMCs. Source of these receptors: a woman in her forties or fifties in good health and a related stem cell transplant donor. CDR3s leave out the opening cysteine and the closing phenylalanine or tryptophan. Size values are once, few and many counts, or a class for expanded clones, and some rows have none.

J: TRBJ2-7; size: many; V: TRBV5-5; CDR3: ASSQQGAIVEQY
J: TRBJ2-2; size: few; V: TRBV27; CDR3: ASSGWGGGPGELF
J: TRBJ2-7; size: many; V: TRBV5-1; CDR3: ASSWTGAAYEQY
J: TRBJ1-2; size: many; V: TRBV4-3; CDR3: ASSQDRGQGSYT
J: TRBJ2-1; size: many; V: TRBV4-3; CDR3: ASSQGGGAGSYNEQF
J: TRBJ2-1; size: many; V: TRBV27; CDR3: ASSSGRLAGLYNEQF
J: TRBJ1-2; size: many; V: TRBV28; CDR3: ASSNLGQGGGYT
J: TRBJ2-7; size: many; V: TRBV13; CDR3: ASSLVGGGARNEQY
J: TRBJ2-7; size: many; V: TRBV27; CDR3: ASSPWDITGEQY
J: TRBJ2-1; size: many; V: TRBV4-1; CDR3: ASSLIRLGGRNEQF
J: TRBJ2-6; size: many; V: TRBV5-1; CDR3: ASSPLEDGANVLT
J: TRBJ1-2; size: many; V: TRBV5-6; CDR3: ASSFQRTVYT
J: -; size: few; V: TRBV12-5; CDR3: ASGFSLEQY
J: TRBJ2-7; size: -; V: TRBV23-1; CDR3: ASRTQGPISYEQY
J: TRBJ2-7; size: many; V: TRBV29-1; CDR3: SVAETRLGSYEQY
J: TRBJ1-6; size: many; V: TRBV6-5; CDR3: ASGRSPLH
J: TRBJ2-5; size: few; V: TRBV27; CDR3: ASSPRTSMETQY
J: TRBJ1-1; size: -; V: TRBV7-9; CDR3: ASSLGTGPMNTEAF
J: TRBJ1-2; size: many; V: TRBV18; CDR3: ASSPTVAGSNYGYT
J: TRBJ2-1; size: many; V: TRBV4-1; CDR3: ASSQFGQAYNEQF
J: TRBJ2-3; size: many; V: TRBV18; CDR3: ASSPRITGSTDTQY
J: TRBJ1-2; size: many; V: TRBV27; CDR3: ASTSSTGGHYGYT
J: TRBJ1-3; size: many; V: TRBV5-1; CDR3: ASSLQGDAGNTIY
J: TRBJ2-1; size: many; V: TRBV18; CDR3: ASSPSTSHNEQF
J: TRBJ1-4; size: many; V: TRBV7-8; CDR3: ASSFNRGLNEKLF
J: TRBJ2-3; size: many; V: TRBV19; CDR3: ASSIRGGQGGADTQY
J: TRBJ1-6; size: many; V: TRBV27; CDR3: ASSLRTTGQSPLH
J: TRBJ1-2; size: many; V: TRBV21-1; CDR3: ASSARFVREANYGYT
J: TRBJ2-7; size: -; V: TRBV28; CDR3: ASNHLERIGYEQY
J: TRBJ2-7; size: many; V: TRBV7-9; CDR3: ASSLGTRDEQY
J: TRBJ2-4; size: many; V: TRBV11-2; CDR3: ASSWPPGLAGGRKNIQY
J: TRBJ2-1; size: many; V: TRBV5-1; CDR3: ASSFIRDRIYNEQF
J: TRBJ1-6; size: many; V: TRBV11-3; CDR3: ASSQGQTSPLH
J: TRBJ2-3; size: many; V: TRBV4-3; CDR3: ASSELAGTRADTQY
J: TRBJ1-1; size: many; V: TRBV27; CDR3: ASRAGTVLLGNTEAF
J: TRBJ1-2; size: -; V: TRBV18; CDR3: ASSPSGTAFLNYGRYGYT
J: TRBJ2-2; size: -; V: TRBV2; CDR3: ASSVQGYVNTGELF
J: TRBJ1-2; size: many; V: TRBV4-2; CDR3: ASSDQVVNYGYT
J: TRBJ2-1; size: many; V: TRBV5-1; CDR3: ASSRLAGGLDEQF
J: TRBJ1-3; size: many; V: TRBV28; CDR3: ASSSTGGSGNTIY
J: TRBJ2-7; size: many; V: TRBV19; CDR3: ASSTSTGYSEQY
J: TRBJ2-2; size: many; V: TRBV7-3; CDR3: ASSLIAGTGELF
J: TRBJ1-1; size: many; V: TRBV7-6; CDR3: ASSFSTGNWYTEAF
J: TRBJ2-1; size: many; V: TRBV7-2; CDR3: ASSKSGTRYNEQF
J: TRBJ1-2; size: many; V: TRBV6-1; CDR3: ASSEEGGLSCYT
J: TRBJ2-7; size: many; V: TRBV27; CDR3: ASRDRRGEQY
J: TRBJ2-3; size: many; V: TRBV5-1; CDR3: ASSLTTDTQY
J: TRBJ2-7; size: many; V: TRBV6-5; CDR3: ASSYGQGLRKQY
J: TRBJ1-4; size: many; V: TRBV27; CDR3: ASSPGTGREKLF
J: TRBJ1-5; size: many; V: TRBV6-1; CDR3: ASSEGSVQGGNQPQH
J: TRBJ1-1; size: many; V: TRBV6-1; CDR3: ASSATRENTEAF
J: TRBJ2-3; size: many; V: TRBV7-7; CDR3: ASSLLGGTDTQY
J: TRBJ2-5; size: many; V: TRBV18; CDR3: ASSPAYGQGQETQY